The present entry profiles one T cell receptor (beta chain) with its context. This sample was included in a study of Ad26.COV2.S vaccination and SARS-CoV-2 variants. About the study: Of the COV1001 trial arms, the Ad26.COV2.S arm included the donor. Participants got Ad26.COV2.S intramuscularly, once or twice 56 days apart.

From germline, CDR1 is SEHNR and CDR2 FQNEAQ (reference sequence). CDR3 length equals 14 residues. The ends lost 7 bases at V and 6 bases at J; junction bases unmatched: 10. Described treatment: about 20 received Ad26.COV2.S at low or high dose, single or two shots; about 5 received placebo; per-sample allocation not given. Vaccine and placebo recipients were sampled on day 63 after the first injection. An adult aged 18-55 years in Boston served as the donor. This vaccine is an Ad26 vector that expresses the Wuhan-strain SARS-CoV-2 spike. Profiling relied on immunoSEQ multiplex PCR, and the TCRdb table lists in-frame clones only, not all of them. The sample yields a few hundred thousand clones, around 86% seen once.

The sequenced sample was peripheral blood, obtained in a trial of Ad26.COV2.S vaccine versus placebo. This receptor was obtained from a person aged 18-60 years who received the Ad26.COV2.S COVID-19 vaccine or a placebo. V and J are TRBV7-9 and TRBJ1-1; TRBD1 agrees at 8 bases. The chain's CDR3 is CASTPLGTGPEAFF. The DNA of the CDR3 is TGTGCCAGCACCCCTTTGGGGACAGGCCCTGAAGCTTTCTTT.